The 23 T cell receptor beta chains reported below all come from one sample, sequenced in a study of PD-L1 blockade in urothelial cancer. Repertoires were generated with immunoSEQ multiplex PCR, while TCRdb's copy carries only in-frame clones and drops some. The table includes tens of thousands of clones, about 90% detected once. Time point described: pretreatment peripheral blood. The sample in question was PBMCs, obtained around atezolizumab (anti-PD-L1) treatment. Source of these receptors: a man aged 55 to 69 with urothelial cancer.

The V and J genes are TRBV4-3 and TRBJ2-7, with D perhaps TRBD1 (7 bases). V was trimmed by 0 bases and J by 4 bases, leaving 19 bases between them. CDR3 length: 17 amino acids. Germline CDR1 and CDR2: LGHNA and YSLEER. CDR3 sequence reads: CASSQDGGRGVSYEQYF. In DNA, the CDR3 is TGCGCCAGCAGCCAAGATGGAGGCAGGGGGGTTTCTTACGAGCAGTACTTC.

The rearrangement uses TRBV18 and TRBJ2-1; 10 bases line up with TRBD2. Germline V gene sequence: CDR1 KGHSH, CDR2 LQKENI. There are 15 residues in the CDR3. The V and J ends lost 6 bases and 4 bases, in that order; junction bases with no gene match: 6. CDR3 amino acids: CASSQSTSGYNEQFF. The CDR3 coding sequence is TGTGCCAGCTCCCAATCGACTAGCGGGTACAATGAGCAGTTCTTC.

The rearrangement links TRBV4-2 to TRBJ2-1; 7 nucleotides line up with TRBD2. CDR1 and CDR2 (germline): LGHNA, YNFKEQ. The CDR3 is 15 amino acids. The V gene end was trimmed by 5 bases and the J gene end by 5 bases; junction bases not matched to a gene: 9. The CDR3 sequence is CASSIPGLSDNEQFF. As DNA, the CDR3 is TGTGCCAGCAGCATCCCGGGACTAAGTGACAATGAGCAGTTCTTC.

The rearrangement links TRBV18 to TRBJ1-1; 8 bases are shared with TRBD1. Per germline, CDR1 KGHSH and CDR2 LQKENI. The CDR3 contains 14 residues. Trimming took 3 bases from V and 1 from J; bases not matched to a gene: 1. Here the CDR3 DNA reads TGTGCCAGCTCACCGCAGGGGGCGAACACTGAAGCTTTCTTT. This gives the protein CASSPQGANTEAFF.

The genes are TRBV6-5 and TRBJ2-5, with D tentatively TRBD2 (6 bases). Looked up from germline, CDR1 is MNHEY and CDR2 is SVGAGI. The CDR3 runs 14 residues. Trimming cost V 6 bases and J 6 bases, with 17 bases left between them. The CDR3: CASSDIGGQKTQYF. The CDR3 DNA reads TGTGCCAGCAGCGATATAGGAGGGCAAAAGACCCAGTACTTC.

This chain uses TRBV7-6 with TRBJ2-3; the D gene is possibly TRBD2 (7 bases). CDR1 is SGHVS, CDR2 FNYEAQ, per germline. Trimming removed 0 bases at V and 4 bases at J, with 14 bases between. This CDR3 is 16 amino acids long. CDR3 protein: CASSLAGHRGADTQYF. The CDR3 bases are TGTGCCAGCAGCTTAGCGGGACACCGGGGGGCAGATACGCAGTATTTT. The full variable domain, completed using reference TRBV7-6 and TRBJ2-3, is GAGVSQSPRYKVTKRGQDVALRCDPISGHVSLYWYRQALGQGPEFLTYFNYEAQQDKSGLPNDRFSAERPEGSISTLTIQRTEQRDSAMYRCASSLAGHRGADTQYFGPGTRLTVL.

V gene TRBV9 combines with J gene TRBJ2-5; 9 bases are shared with TRBD2. Unmatched junction bases numbered 10, after V lost 0 bases and J lost 4 bases. The CDR3 extends over 17 amino acids. Germline CDR1 reads SGDLS; CDR2 reads YYNGEE. The CDR3 sequence is CASSVGKWMTSGETQYF. CDR3 coding DNA: TGTGCCAGCAGCGTAGGGAAGTGGATGACTAGCGGAGAGACCCAGTACTTC.

The chain couples TRBV2 to TRBJ2-7; a possible D gene is TRBD1 (6 bases). This CDR3 is 14 amino acids long. V was clipped by 6 bases and J by 6 bases, with 18 bases between them. Germline V gene data show CDR1 as SNHLY and CDR2 as FYNNEI. CDR3 sequence reads: CASSVADSLPEQYF. The CDR3 region has the DNA TGTGCCAGCAGCGTTGCGGACAGCCTGCCCGAGCAGTACTTC.

The rearrangement links TRBV6-6 to TRBJ1-4; TRBD1 is a possible D gene (5 bases). The CDR3 is 14 residues long. In germline, CDR1 is MNHNY, CDR2 SVGAGI (reference sequence). V was shortened by 2 bases and J by 3 bases, with 7 bases between the two germline ends. The CDR3 loop is CASSYRGSNEKLFF. CDR3 bases: TGTGCCAGCAGTTACAGGGGATCTAATGAAAAACTGTTTTTT.

The chain couples TRBV30 to TRBJ1-4; the D gene is possibly TRBD1 (5 bases). Germline values: CDR1 GTSNPN, CDR2 SVGIG (reference sequence). Trimming removed 0 bases at V and 2 bases at J, with 22 bases between. The CDR3 has 19 residues. The CDR3 coding sequence is TGTGCCTGGAGTGTAGCGGGATCTGTTGGGGCGAGGACTAATGAAAAACTGTTTTTT. It yields the protein CAWSVAGSVGARTNEKLFF.

This clone occurred a few times. V usage is TRBV5-4 and J usage is TRBJ1-4; D ambiguous. Germline V gene lookup returns CDR1 SGHNT and CDR2 YYREEE (reference sequence). Trimming pared 4 bases from V and 0 bases from J, leaving 4 bases between. This CDR3 is 13 amino acids long. The CDR3 region has the DNA TGTGCCAGCAGCGGCTCAACTAATGAAAAACTGTTTTTT. Translation: CASSGSTNEKLFF.

As regards this clone: Other DNA sequences in the same sample also yield this CDR3. The chain combines TRBV9 with TRBJ2-1; D may be TRBD2 (6 bases). The CDR3 is 15 residues long. Germline V lookup: CDR1 SGDLS, CDR2 YYNGEE. V lost 0 bases and J 2 bases, leaving 9 bases between the germline ends. CDR3 amino acids: CASSVEPSAYNEQFF. The CDR3 bases are TGTGCCAGCAGCGTAGAGCCTAGCGCCTACAATGAGCAGTTCTTC. Based on the CDR3 plus reference TRBV9 and TRBJ2-1, the full variable domain is DSGVTQTPKHLITATGQRVTLRCSPRSGDLSVYWYQQSLDQGLQFLIQYYNGEERAKGNILERFSAQQFPDLHSELNLSSLELGDSALYFCASSVEPSAYNEQFFGPGTRLTVL.

The V call is TRBV7-9, the J call TRBJ1-1; TRBD1 matches at 8 bases. The CDR3 extends over 18 amino acids. Trimming took 6 bases from V and 1 from J; bases not matched to a gene: 16. CDR1 and CDR2 from the germline V gene are SEHNR and FQNEAQ (reference sequence). The CDR3 reads CASSPGQGRAYENTEAFF. For the CDR3, the DNA is TGTGCCAGCAGTCCAGGACAGGGACGAGCCTACGAGAACACTGAAGCTTTCTTT. The variable domain in full, completed from reference TRBV7-9 and TRBJ1-1, reads DTGVSQNPRHKITKRGQNVTFRCDPISEHNRLYWYRQTLGQGPEFLTYFQNEAQLEKSRLLSDRFSAERPKGSFSTLEIQRTEQGDSAMYLCASSPGQGRAYENTEAFFGQGTRLTVV.

The genes are TRBV2 and TRBJ2-3; D might be TRBD2 (6 bases). The CDR3 runs to 14 residues. Trimming pared 2 bases from V and 6 bases from J, leaving 12 bases between. CDR1 and CDR2 from the germline V gene are SNHLY and FYNNEI. CDR3 in DNA: TGTGCCAGCAGTGAAATCCGGAGGGGCGATACGCAGTATTTT. Amino acid sequence: CASSEIRRGDTQYF.

The chain couples TRBV7-2 to TRBJ2-3, with 16 nucleotides matching TRBD2. CDR1 is SGHTA, CDR2 FQGNSA, per germline. The length of the CDR3 is 18 residues. Trimming cost V 1 base and J 3 bases; bases outside gene matches: 4. In nucleotides, the CDR3 is TGTGCCAGCAGCTTAGTGGGACTAGCGGGAGGGCCGACAGATACGCAGTATTTT. It codes for CASSLVGLAGGPTDTQYF.

V and J are TRBV10-2 and TRBJ1-2; no reliable D call. The CDR3 runs 12 residues. V lost 3 bases and J lost 4, with 6 bases in between. Germline-derived CDR1 and CDR2 are WSHSY and SAAADI. CDR3 DNA: TGCGCCAGCAGTGAAAGCTCCTATGGCTACACCTTC. Translation: CASSESSYGYTF.

The chain couples TRBV5-1 to TRBJ2-7; D remains unclear. CDR3 length: 16 amino acids. Germline V CDR1 and CDR2: SGHRS, YFSETQ. Trimming cost V 0 bases and J 2 bases, with 15 bases left between them. The CDR3 DNA follows: TGCGCCAGCAGCTTGGCCTCTGTGCAGGTACCCTACGAGCAGTACTTC. Translation: CASSLASVQVPYEQYF.

This rearrangement joins TRBV29-1 to TRBJ2-6; the match to TRBD2 covers 7 bases. This CDR3 has 17 amino acids. Germline CDR1 SQVTM, CDR2 ANQGSEA. Germline trimming cut 5 bases from V and 4 bases from J; bases unmatched to any gene: 14. CDR3 sequence reads: CSVWGGTGKGGANVLTF. In DNA form, the CDR3 reads TGCAGCGTTTGGGGGGGGACCGGGAAAGGGGGGGCCAACGTCCTGACTTTC.

This chain connects TRBV5-4 to TRBJ2-1; 8 positions match TRBD2. The CDR3 runs 14 residues. Germline CDR1 SGHNT, CDR2 YYREEE (reference sequence). J lost 7 bases, V lost 3 bases, and 6 bases had no gene match. The CDR3 nucleotides are TGTGCCAGCAGCTACCCCAGCGGGGGAAATGAGCAGTTCTTC. The encoded protein is CASSYPSGGNEQFF.

V is TRBV7-2 and J is TRBJ1-5; weak D call: TRBD1 (6 bases). This CDR3 spans 14 amino acids. Deletions cut 2 bases from V and 7 bases from J, with 12 bases between. Per germline, CDR1 SGHTA and CDR2 FQGNSA. In nucleotides, the CDR3 is TGTGCCAGCAGCTTATCGACAGGCCAACAGCCCCAGCATTTT. This translates into CASSLSTGQQPQHF. Variable domain in full (rest from reference TRBV7-2 and TRBJ1-5): GAGVSQSPSNKVTEKGKDVELRCDPISGHTALYWYRQSLGQGLEFLIYFQGNSAPDKSGLPSDRFSAERTGGSVSTLTIQRTQQEDSAVYLCASSLSTGQQPQHFGDGTRLSIL.

This clone was recorded only once. This sequence joins TRBV6-5 and TRBJ2-7; D remains unclear. The CDR3 loop spans 11 amino acids. Germline lookup yields CDR1 MNHEY and CDR2 SVGAGI. Trimming took off 5 bases at V and 6 bases at J, with 8 bases between the two ends. For the CDR3, the DNA is TGTGCCAGCAGTAGAGGTGGCGAGCAGTACTTC. Residues: CASSRGGEQYF.

This rearrangement joins TRBV2 to TRBJ1-1; D is unresolved. Germline V gene lookup returns CDR1 SNHLY and CDR2 FYNNEI. This CDR3 contains 12 residues. V lost 4 bases and J lost 5, with 8 bases in between. The CDR3 loop reads CASSVEGTEAFF. CDR3 coding DNA: TGTGCCAGCAGTGTAGAGGGAACTGAAGCTTTCTTT. Looking up the rest from reference TRBV2 and TRBJ1-1 gives the full variable domain: EPEVTQTPSHQVTQMGQEVILRCVPISNHLYFYWYRQILGQKVEFLVSFYNNEISEKSEIFDDQFSVERPDGSNFTLKIRSTKLEDSAMYFCASSVEGTEAFFGQGTRLTVV.

CDR3 residues: CASSLGGQIGELFF. The DNA of the CDR3 is TGTGCCAGCAGCTTGGGTGGACAGATCGGGGAGCTGTTTTTT. V usage is TRBV5-4 and J usage is TRBJ2-2, with D perhaps TRBD1 (6 bases). The CDR3 covers 14 residues. V was clipped by 0 bases and J by 7 bases, with 10 bases between them. Germline loops: CDR1 SGHNT, CDR2 YYREEE (reference sequence).